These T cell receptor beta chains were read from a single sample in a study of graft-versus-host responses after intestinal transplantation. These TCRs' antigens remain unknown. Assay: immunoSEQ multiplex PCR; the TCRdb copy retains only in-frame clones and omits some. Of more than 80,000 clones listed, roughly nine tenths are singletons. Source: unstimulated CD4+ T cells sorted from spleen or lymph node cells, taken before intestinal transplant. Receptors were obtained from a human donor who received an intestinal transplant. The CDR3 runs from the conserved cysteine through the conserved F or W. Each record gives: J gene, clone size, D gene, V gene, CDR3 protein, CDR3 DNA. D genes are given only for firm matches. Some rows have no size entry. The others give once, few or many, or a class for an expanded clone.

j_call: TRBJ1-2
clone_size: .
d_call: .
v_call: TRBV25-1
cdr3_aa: CASSEGLGVGSTAGGYTF
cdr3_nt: TGTGCCAGCAGTGAAGGTTTGGGCGTTGGGTCCACGGCGGGTGGCTACACCTTC

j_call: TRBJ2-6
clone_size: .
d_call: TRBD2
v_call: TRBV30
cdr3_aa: CAWMGGRGASSGANVLTF
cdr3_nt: TGTGCCTGGATGGGAGGGCGGGGGGCTAGCTCTGGGGCCAACGTCCTGACTTTC

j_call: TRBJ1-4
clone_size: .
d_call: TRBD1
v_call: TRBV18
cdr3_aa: CASSQTGTGALATNEKLFF
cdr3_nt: TGTGCCAGCTCACAGACCGGGACAGGGGCCCTGGCAACTAATGAAAAACTGTTTTTT

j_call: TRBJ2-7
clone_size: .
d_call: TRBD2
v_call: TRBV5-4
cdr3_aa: CASSLAGTSGYEQYF
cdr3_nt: TGTGCCAGCAGCTTGGCCGGGACTAGCGGCTACGAGCAGTACTTC

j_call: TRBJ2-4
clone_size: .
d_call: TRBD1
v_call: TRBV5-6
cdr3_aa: CASSPGTGKNIQYF
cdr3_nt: TGTGCCAGCAGCCCCGGGACAGGCAAAAACATTCAGTACTTC

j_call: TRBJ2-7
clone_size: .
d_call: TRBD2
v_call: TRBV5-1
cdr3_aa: CASSWTSGSYEQYF
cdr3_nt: TGCGCCAGCAGCTGGACTAGCGGATCCTACGAGCAGTACTTC

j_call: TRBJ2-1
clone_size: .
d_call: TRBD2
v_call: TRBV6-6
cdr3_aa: CASRGAGGVDEQFF
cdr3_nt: TGTGCCAGCAGAGGAGCGGGAGGGGTAGATGAGCAGTTCTTC

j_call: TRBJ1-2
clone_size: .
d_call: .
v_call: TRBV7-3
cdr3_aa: CASSLNPGHVPTF
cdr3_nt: TGTGCCAGCAGCTTAAATCCCGGACACGTGCCTACCTTC

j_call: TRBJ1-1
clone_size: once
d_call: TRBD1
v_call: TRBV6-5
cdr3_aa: CASSHRGNTEAFF
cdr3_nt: TGTGCCAGCAGCCACAGGGGGAACACTGAAGCTTTCTTT

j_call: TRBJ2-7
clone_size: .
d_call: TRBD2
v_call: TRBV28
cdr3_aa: CASSSGGSPGTSGGKEYF
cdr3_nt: TGTGCCAGCAGTTCGGGGGGCAGCCCCGGGACTAGCGGGGGGAAAGAGTACTTC

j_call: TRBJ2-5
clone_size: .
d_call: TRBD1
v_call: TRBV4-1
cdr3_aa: CASSQGVAGQGETQYF
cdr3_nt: TGCGCCAGCAGCCAAGGTGTAGCCGGACAGGGAGAGACCCAGTACTTC

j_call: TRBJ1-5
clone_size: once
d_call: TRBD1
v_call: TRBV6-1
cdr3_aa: CASRRQGDSNQPQHF
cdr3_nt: TGTGCCAGCCGGAGGCAGGGGGATAGCAATCAGCCCCAGCATTTT

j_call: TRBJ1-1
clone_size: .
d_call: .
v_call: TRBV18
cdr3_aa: CASSLIETVPGTRNEAFF
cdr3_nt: TGTGCCAGCTCACTTATCGAGACGGTCCCCGGGACAAGGAATGAAGCTTTCTTT

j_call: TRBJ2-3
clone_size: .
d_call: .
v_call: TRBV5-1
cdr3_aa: CASSLVGGLNTDTQYF
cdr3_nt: TGCGCCAGCAGCTTGGTAGGCGGGCTGAACACAGATACGCAGTATTTT

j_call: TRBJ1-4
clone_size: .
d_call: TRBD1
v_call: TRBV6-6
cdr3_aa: CASSDSGTGYEKLFF
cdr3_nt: TGTGCCAGCAGTGATTCCGGGACAGGGTATGAAAAACTGTTTTTT

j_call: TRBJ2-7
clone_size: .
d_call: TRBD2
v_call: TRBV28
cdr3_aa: CASSLSGTSGYEQYF
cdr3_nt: TGTGCCAGCAGTTTATCCGGGACTAGCGGCTACGAGCAGTACTTC

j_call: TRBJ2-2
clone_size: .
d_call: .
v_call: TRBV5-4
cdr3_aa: CASRQGLTGELFF
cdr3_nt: TGTGCCAGCAGACAGGGCCTGACCGGGGAGCTGTTTTTT

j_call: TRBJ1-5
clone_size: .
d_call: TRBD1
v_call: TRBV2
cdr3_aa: CASRGDSNQPQHF
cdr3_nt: TGTGCCAGCAGGGGGGACAGTAATCAGCCCCAGCATTTT

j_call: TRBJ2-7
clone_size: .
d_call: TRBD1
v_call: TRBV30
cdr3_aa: CAWRLPGQGGEQYF
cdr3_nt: TGTGCCTGGAGACTACCGGGACAGGGGGGCGAGCAGTACTTC

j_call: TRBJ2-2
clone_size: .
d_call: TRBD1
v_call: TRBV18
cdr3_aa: CASSVRDSNTGELFF
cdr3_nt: TGTGCCAGCTCAGTCCGGGACAGTAACACCGGGGAGCTGTTTTTT

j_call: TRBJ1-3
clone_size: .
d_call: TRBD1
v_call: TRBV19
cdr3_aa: CASSPWTGRSDTIYF
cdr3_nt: TGTGCCAGTAGTCCATGGACAGGGCGAAGTGACACCATATATTTT

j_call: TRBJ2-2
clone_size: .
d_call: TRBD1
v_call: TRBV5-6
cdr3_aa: CASSLFNRGAGELFF
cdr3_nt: TGTGCCAGCAGCTTGTTTAACAGGGGGGCCGGGGAGCTGTTTTTT

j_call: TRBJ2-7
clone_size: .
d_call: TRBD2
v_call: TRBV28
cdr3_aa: CASTQSAPTSGTYEQYF
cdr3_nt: TGTGCCAGCACCCAATCCGCCCCGACTAGCGGGACCTACGAGCAGTACTTC

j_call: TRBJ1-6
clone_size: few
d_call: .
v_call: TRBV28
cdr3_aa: CASSVTGGTNSPLHF
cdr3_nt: TGTGCCAGCAGTGTAACCGGAGGTACAAATTCACCCCTCCACTTT

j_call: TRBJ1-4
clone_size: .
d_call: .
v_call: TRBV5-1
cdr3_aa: CASSLAGQSEKLFF
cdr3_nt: TGCGCCAGCAGCTTGGCTGGACAGTCTGAAAAACTGTTTTTT

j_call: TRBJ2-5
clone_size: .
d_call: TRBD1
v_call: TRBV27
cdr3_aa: CASSARGPVETQYF
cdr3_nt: TGTGCCAGCAGTGCCAGGGGGCCGGTTGAGACCCAGTACTTC

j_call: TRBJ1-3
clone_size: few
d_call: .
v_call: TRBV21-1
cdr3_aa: CASSRSSGNTIYF
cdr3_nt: TGTGCCAGCAGCCGGAGCTCTGGAAACACCATATATTTT